A selection of T cell receptor beta chains follows, all from one sample in a study of identifying expanded T cells in peripheral blood. The repertoire was sequenced with immunoSEQ multiplex PCR; TCRdb's copy has only in-frame clones and lacks some. The table includes some 91,000 clones, 88% detected once. Sequenced sample: blood. These receptors came from a person aged 18 to 75 in good health. Each CDR3 is given with its conserved first and last residue. D genes are given only for firm matches. Part of the rows lack a size; the others show once, few, many or a class for expanded clones.

TRBJ1-2 - TRBV23-1 - TGCGCCAGCAGTCATGAGCCAGGAGGCTATGGCTACACCTTC CASSHEPGGYGYTF
TRBJ2-1 - TRBV30 TRBD1 TGTGCCTGGACCAAACAGGGGGCGCGAAGGGATGAGCAGTTCTTC CAWTKQGARRDEQFF
TRBJ2-7 - TRBV30 - TGTGCCTGGAGTGTAGGAGGGAGCGAGCAGTACTTC CAWSVGGSEQYF
TRBJ2-7 - TRBV6-1 TRBD2 TGTGCCAGCAGTGAAGTAGCGGGGGGGCAGGGCCACGAGCAGTACTTC CASSEVAGGQGHEQYF
TRBJ2-3 - TRBV28 TRBD1 TGTGCCAGCAGGACACAGGGGGGCACAGATACGCAGTATTTT CASRTQGGTDTQYF
TRBJ1-1 - TRBV7-9 TRBD1 TGTGCCAGCAGCTATATTACAGGGGGGATGAACACTGAAGCTTTCTTT CASSYITGGMNTEAFF
TRBJ2-7 - TRBV28 TRBD1 TGTGCCAGCAGACCCGGGACAGGGGCCTTCTACGAGCAGTACTTC CASRPGTGAFYEQYF
TRBJ2-6 - TRBV28 - TGTGCCAGCAGTTTCCAAGTCGGGGCCAACGTCCTGACTTTC CASSFQVGANVLTF
TRBJ2-7 once TRBV5-4 TRBD1 TGTGCCAGCAGCTTGAACCCGGTAGGGACAGGTGTTACCTACGAGCAGTACTTC CASSLNPVGTGVTYEQYF
TRBJ2-3 once TRBV7-2 - TGTGCCAGCAGCCCCTCTGGGGGGACAGCTGGAGATACGCAGTATTTT CASSPSGGTAGDTQYF
TRBJ1-6 - TRBV28 TRBD1 TGTGCCAGCAGTCCCGTTGCAGGGGGCTCTTCGCCCCTCCACTTT CASSPVAGGSSPLHF
TRBJ2-2 - TRBV28 - TGTGCCAGCAGTCCGTCCTGGGAGGTGGCCGGGGAGCTGTTTTTT CASSPSWEVAGELFF
TRBJ2-6 - TRBV19 - TGTGCCAGTAGTACGCTCATTCCCTCTGGGGCCAACGTCCTGACTTTC CASSTLIPSGANVLTF
TRBJ2-1 - TRBV10-2 - TGCGCCAGCAGTCAGGCCCCAGCCAATGAGCAGTTCTTC CASSQAPANEQFF
TRBJ2-7 - TRBV6-5 TRBD2 TGTGCCAGCAGGAATAGCGGGAGGGCCGGCGAGCAGTACTTC CASRNSGRAGEQYF
TRBJ1-2 - TRBV7-9 - TGTGCCAGCAGCTTTAGTGTCCGGTCAGGGGAGAACTATGGCTACACCTTC CASSFSVRSGENYGYTF
TRBJ1-1 - TRBV7-9 - TGTGCCAGCAGCTTAAGGGTGACTGAAGCTTTCTTT CASSLRVTEAFF
TRBJ2-5 once TRBV19 TRBD2 TGTGCCAGTAGTATCAGCGGGGAAGGGGTCCAGTACTTC CASSISGEGVQYF
TRBJ2-7 - TRBV29-1 - TGCAGCGTACAGGGTACCTACGAGCAGTACTTC CSVQGTYEQYF
TRBJ2-3 few TRBV6-4 TRBD1 TGTGCCAGCAGTGCCACCGGACAGGGAGGAGATACGCAGTATTTT CASSATGQGGDTQYF
TRBJ2-7 - TRBV30 - TGTGCCTGGAGCCCCGGGTGGGGGAGCTACGAGCAGTACTTC CAWSPGWGSYEQYF
TRBJ2-7 few TRBV7-9 - TGTGCCAGCAGCCGACTTCAGGGAAATACCTACGAGCAGTACTTC CASSRLQGNTYEQYF
TRBJ1-5 - TRBV28 TRBD1 TGTGCCAGCAGAAATACAGGGGGCGGTCAGCCCCAGCATTTT CASRNTGGGQPQHF
TRBJ1-5 - TRBV21-1 - TGTGCCAGCAGCAATCTCTATCAAGGGGGCTATAGCAATCAGCCCCAGCATTTT CASSNLYQGGYSNQPQHF
TRBJ1-4 - TRBV6-1 - TGTGTCAAGGCCGGTTGGGAAAAACTGTTTTTT CVKAGWEKLFF
TRBJ2-2 - TRBV6-1 TRBD1 TGTGCCAGCAGTTGGGACAGGGAGGGCACCGGGGAGCTGTTTTTT CASSWDREGTGELFF
TRBJ1-2 - TRBV30 - TGTGCCTGGAGTGTGAAAGTTAACTATGGCTACACCTTC CAWSVKVNYGYTF
TRBJ1-1 - TRBV16 - TGTGCCAGCAGCCAACGGCAACACACTGAAGCTTTCTTT CASSQRQHTEAFF
TRBJ1-5 - TRBV7-8 TRBD1 TGTGCCAGCAGCCTCAGAAGGACAGGGAATAGCAATCAGCCCCAGCATTTT CASSLRRTGNSNQPQHF
TRBJ2-5 once TRBV4-1 TRBD1 TGCGCCAGCAGCCAGGATTCGACAGGGGGAGGTTTAGAGACCCAGTACTTC CASSQDSTGGGLETQYF
TRBJ2-2 - TRBV7-8 - TGTGCCAGCAGCTCACCGCCCGGGAGCGGGGAGCTGTTTTTT CASSSPPGSGELFF
TRBJ2-2 - TRBV25-1 - TGTGCCAGCAGTGAATTTAGGGTGGGGAACACCGGGGAGCTGTTTTTT CASSEFRVGNTGELFF
TRBJ2-7 - TRBV4-2 TRBD2 TGTGCCAGCAGCCAGGCTAGCGGCTCCTACGAGCAGTACTTC CASSQASGSYEQYF
TRBJ2-1 once TRBV18 TRBD1 TGTGCCAGCTCACAGGGGGCCGGAAACTCCTACAATGAGCAGTTCTTC CASSQGAGNSYNEQFF
TRBJ1-5 - TRBV6-1 TRBD1 TGTGCCAGCAGTGCTGGACAGGGGGCCAATCAGCCCCAGCATTTT CASSAGQGANQPQHF
TRBJ2-1 once TRBV7-8 - TGTGCCAGCAGCTCCGACAATGAGCAGTTCTTC CASSSDNEQFF
TRBJ1-3 - TRBV6-1 - TGTGCCAGCAGTGAGTTCTCTGGAAACACCATATATTTT CASSEFSGNTIYF
TRBJ2-6 - TRBV27 - TGTGCCAGCAGTCCCAGGGGTCCAGGGGACCTTTGGGCAGGGGCCAACGTCCTGACTTTC CASSPRGPGDLWAGANVLTF
TRBJ1-5 - TRBV30 - TGTGCCTGGAGTGTACATCAGCCCCAGCATTTT CAWSVHQPQHF
TRBJ2-7 - TRBV21-1 - TGTGCCAGCAGCAAAGAAGATGGCAGGCCCGGTTGCGGCTCCTACGAGCAGTACTTC CASSKEDGRPGCGSYEQYF
TRBJ1-1 - TRBV30 - TGTGCCTGGAGTGTCAGGAAGGACACTGAAGCTTTCTTT CAWSVRKDTEAFF
TRBJ2-7 - TRBV6-5 - TGTGCCAGCAGTCCGGGACTTCAACCCTACGAGCAGTACTTC CASSPGLQPYEQYF
TRBJ1-5 - TRBV15 - TGTGCCACCAGCACCCTGGCCACGAATCAGCCCCAGCATTTT CATSTLATNQPQHF
TRBJ1-2 - TRBV19 - TGTGCCAGTAGTATAGGATCCAGCTTCGACTATGGCTACACCTTC CASSIGSSFDYGYTF
TRBJ2-2 - TRBV5-4 - TGTGCCAGCAGCTTGGCAAAGGGGTACACCGGGGAGCTGTTTTTT CASSLAKGYTGELFF
TRBJ1-2 - TRBV10-3 TRBD1 TGTGCCATCAGTGGCAGGACAGGCGGGTATGGCTACACCTTC CAISGRTGGYGYTF
TRBJ2-2 - TRBV11-2 TRBD2 TGTGCCAGCAGCCCCTCTCCGGGACTAGGTGGGACCGGGGAGCTGTTTTTT CASSPSPGLGGTGELFF
TRBJ2-7 - TRBV27 TRBD1 TGTGCCAGCAGGGTGGGACAGGGGTACTACGAGCAGTACTTC CASRVGQGYYEQYF
TRBJ2-5 - TRBV25-1 TRBD1 TGTGCCAGCAGTGAGTCCGGGACAGCCGGGCGAGAGACCCAGTACTTC CASSESGTAGRETQYF
TRBJ1-1 - TRBV2 - TGTGCCAGCAGTGACGGGTGGAAACGGAGCTTAAGGAACACTGAAGCTTTCTTT CASSDGWKRSLRNTEAFF
TRBJ1-2 - TRBV4-2 - TGTGCCAGCAGCCTAGGGCCGGGGGCCGACTATGGCTACACCTTC CASSLGPGADYGYTF
TRBJ2-1 - TRBV6-5 - TGTGCCAGCAGTACCGGACAAACCTCCTACAATGAGCAGTTCTTC CASSTGQTSYNEQFF
TRBJ2-1 - TRBV19 TRBD2 TGTGCCAGTAGTCCTCAGGCTAGCGGTCACAATGAGCAGTTCTTC CASSPQASGHNEQFF
TRBJ1-1 - TRBV20-1 - TGCAAGACGACAGACCACACTGAAGCTTTCTTT CKTTDHTEAFF
TRBJ2-7 - TRBV27 TRBD2 TGTGCCAGCAGACAACTACTAGCGGGAGATCCCTACGAGCAGTACTTC CASRQLLAGDPYEQYF
TRBJ1-2 - TRBV15 TRBD1 TGTGCCACCAGCAGTATAGGGACAGGCGGACTTTATGGCTACACCTTC CATSSIGTGGLYGYTF
TRBJ2-1 many TRBV6-4 - TGTGCCAGCAGTGACAGGGACAATGAGCAGTTCTTC CASSDRDNEQFF
TRBJ1-2 - TRBV28 - TGTGCCAGCAGTTCCGCGGGGCGGGGGTATGGCTACACCTTC CASSSAGRGYGYTF
TRBJ2-3 few TRBV10-2 TRBD1 TGCGCCAGCAGGAGGACAGGGCTAACGGCAGATACGCAGTATTTT CASRRTGLTADTQYF
TRBJ2-3 once TRBV27 - TGTGCCAGCAGTTACGCAGATACGCAGTATTTT CASSYADTQYF